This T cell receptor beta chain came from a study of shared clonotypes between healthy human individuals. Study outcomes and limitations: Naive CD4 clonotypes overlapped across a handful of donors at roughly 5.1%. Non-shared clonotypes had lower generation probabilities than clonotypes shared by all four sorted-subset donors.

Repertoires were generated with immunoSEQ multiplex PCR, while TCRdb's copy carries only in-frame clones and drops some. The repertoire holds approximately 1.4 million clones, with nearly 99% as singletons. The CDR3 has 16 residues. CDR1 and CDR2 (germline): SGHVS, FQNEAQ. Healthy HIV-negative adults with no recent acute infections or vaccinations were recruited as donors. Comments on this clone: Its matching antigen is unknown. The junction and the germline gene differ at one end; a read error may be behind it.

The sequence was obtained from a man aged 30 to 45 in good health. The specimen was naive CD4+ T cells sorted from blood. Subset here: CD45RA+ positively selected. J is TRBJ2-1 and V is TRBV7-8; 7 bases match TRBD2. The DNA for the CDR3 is TGTGCCAGCAGCATAGCCACTAGCGCCTCGGGGAATGAGCAGTTCTTC. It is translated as CASSIATSASGNEQFF.